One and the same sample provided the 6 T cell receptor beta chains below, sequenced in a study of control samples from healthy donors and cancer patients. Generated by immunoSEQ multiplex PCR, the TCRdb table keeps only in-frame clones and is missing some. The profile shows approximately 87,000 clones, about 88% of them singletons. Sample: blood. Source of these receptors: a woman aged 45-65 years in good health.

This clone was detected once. The CDR3 region is CASSYGGQQNEKLFF. The CDR3 nucleotides are TGTGCCAGCAGTTACGGGGGACAGCAGAATGAAAAACTGTTTTTT. This chain links TRBV6-5 with TRBJ1-4; TRBD1 matches 7 bases. This CDR3 spans 15 amino acids. With V trimmed by 2 bases and J by 5 bases, 5 bases remained unmatched. CDR1 is MNHEY, CDR2 SVGAGI, per germline.

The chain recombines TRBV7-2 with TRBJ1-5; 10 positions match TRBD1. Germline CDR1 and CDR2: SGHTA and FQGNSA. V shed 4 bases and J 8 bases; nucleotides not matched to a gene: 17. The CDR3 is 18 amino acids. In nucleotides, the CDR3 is TGTGCCAGCAGCTCCCCGGACAGGGGGGCCTCCGGGTGGAAGCCCCAGCATTTT. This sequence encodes CASSSPDRGASGWKPQHF.

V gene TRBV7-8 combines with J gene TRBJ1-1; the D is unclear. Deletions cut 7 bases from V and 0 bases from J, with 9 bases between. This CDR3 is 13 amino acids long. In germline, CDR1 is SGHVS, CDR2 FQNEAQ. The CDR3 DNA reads TGTGCCAGCACCAAAGAGTTGAACACTGAAGCTTTCTTT. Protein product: CASTKELNTEAFF.

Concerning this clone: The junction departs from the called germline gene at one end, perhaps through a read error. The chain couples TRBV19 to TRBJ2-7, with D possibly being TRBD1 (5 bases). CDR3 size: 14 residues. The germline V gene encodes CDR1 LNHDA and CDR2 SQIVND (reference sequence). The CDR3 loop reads CASSPRGASFEQYF. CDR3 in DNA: TGTGCCAGTAGTCCCCGTGGGGCATCCTTCGAGCAGTACTTC. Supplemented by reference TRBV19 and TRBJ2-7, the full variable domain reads DGGITQSPKYLFRKEGQNVTLSCEQNLNHDAMYWYRQDPGQGLRLIYYSQIVNDFQKGDIAEGYSVSREKKESFPLTVTSAQKNPTAFYLCASSPRGASFEQYFGPGTRLTVT.

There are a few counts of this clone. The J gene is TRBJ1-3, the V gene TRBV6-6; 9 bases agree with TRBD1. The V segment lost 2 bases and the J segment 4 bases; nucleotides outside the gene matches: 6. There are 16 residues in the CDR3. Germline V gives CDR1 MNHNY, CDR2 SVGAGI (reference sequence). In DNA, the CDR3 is TGTGCCAGCAGTTACCAATTCGGGACAGGGGGAAACACCATATATTTT. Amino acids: CASSYQFGTGGNTIYF.

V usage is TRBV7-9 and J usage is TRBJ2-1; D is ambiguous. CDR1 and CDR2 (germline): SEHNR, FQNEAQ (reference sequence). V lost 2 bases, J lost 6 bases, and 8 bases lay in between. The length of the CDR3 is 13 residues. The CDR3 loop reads CASSLLTSNEQFF. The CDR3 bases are TGTGCCAGCAGCTTACTCACCAGCAATGAGCAGTTCTTC.